A single T cell receptor beta chain is shown here with its context. Its antigen is undetermined. This sample is part of a study of cytomegalovirus exposure and HLA in healthy donors. The V and J ends lost 2 bases and 7 bases, in that order; junction bases with no gene match: 6. Germline V gene lookup returns CDR1 SQVTM and CDR2 ANQGSEA. The CDR3 has 13 amino acids. Notes on the study in general: High specificity and sensitivity for cytomegalovirus status were reported for the classifier.

13 Jbeta primers and 60 Vbeta primers were used for the PCR. Clones were sequenced by immunoSEQ multiplex PCR, and TCRdb holds only the in-frame ones, with some missing. The sample consists of 170,000 or so clones, more than 60% of them appearing once. The specimen was PBMCs. The TCR originated in a woman aged 45-65 years in good health and CMV-seropositive. The gene calls are TRBV29-1 and TRBJ1-1; 8 bases map to TRBD1. The CDR3 DNA is TGCAGCGTTGAACCGGTAGGGACAGGTGAAGCTTTCTTT. This gives the protein CSVEPVGTGEAFF.